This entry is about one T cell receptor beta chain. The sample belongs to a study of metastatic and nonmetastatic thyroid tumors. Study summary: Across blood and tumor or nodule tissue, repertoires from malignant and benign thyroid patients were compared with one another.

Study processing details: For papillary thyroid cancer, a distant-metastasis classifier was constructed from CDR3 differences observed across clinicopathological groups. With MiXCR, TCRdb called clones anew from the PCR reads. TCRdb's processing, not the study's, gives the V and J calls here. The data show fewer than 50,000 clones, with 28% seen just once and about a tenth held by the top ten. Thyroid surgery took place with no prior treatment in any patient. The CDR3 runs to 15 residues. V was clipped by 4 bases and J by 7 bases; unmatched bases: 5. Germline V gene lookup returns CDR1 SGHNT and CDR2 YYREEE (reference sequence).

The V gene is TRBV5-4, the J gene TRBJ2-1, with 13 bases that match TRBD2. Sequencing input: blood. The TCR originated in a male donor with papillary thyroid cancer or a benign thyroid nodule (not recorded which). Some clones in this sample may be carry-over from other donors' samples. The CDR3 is CASSSRLAGGNEQFF. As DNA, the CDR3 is TGTGCCAGCAGCAGCAGACTAGCGGGAGGTAATGAGCAGTTCTTC.